Below are 7 T cell receptor beta chains sequenced from a single sample in a study of T-cell reconstitution after alpha-beta-depleted transplantation in children. Preparing the TCRbeta library involved the use of unique molecular identifiers. TCRdb reanalysed the PCR reads using MiXCR and keeps one entry per CDR3 protein. The sample has 200,000 to 250,000 distinct CDR3 sequences, less than 9% seen once. Sequences were derived from PBMCs, mostly from graft donor cells, sampled 180 days after TCRalphabeta/CD19-depleted stem cell transplant. These receptors were taken from a male patient between 5 and 17 years old who had a stem cell transplant for acute lymphoblastic leukemia, so the T cells may come from the graft donor.

This clonotype has a count of ten or more. The V call is TRBV27, the J call TRBJ2-3, with D perhaps matching TRBD2 (5 bases). CDR1 is MNHEY, CDR2 SMNVEV, per germline (reference sequence). Trimming removed 6 bases at V and 1 base at J, with 17 bases between. The CDR3 extends over 16 amino acids. CDR3 protein: CASSPVGRAGTDTQYF. The CDR3 DNA reads TGTGCCAGCAGCCCTGTGGGGAGAGCCGGCACAGATACGCAGTATTTT.

V and J are TRBV28 and TRBJ2-3, with D unresolved. The CDR3 is 16 amino acids. Germline V gene data show CDR1 as MDHEN and CDR2 as SYDVKM. V lost 3 bases and J lost 3, with 16 bases in between. Here the CDR3 DNA reads TGTGCCAGCAGTTTGGAACGCAGGCCCCTGACAGATACGCAGTATTTT. Translated, it gives CASSLERRPLTDTQYF.

This clonotype was picked up many times. The chain combines TRBV12-3 or TRBV12-4 with TRBJ2-7; 9 bases line up with TRBD1. V dropped 5 bases and J dropped 1; count of bases not matched to a gene: 9. CDR3 length: 16 amino acids. The CDR3: CASSPPGQGKSYEQYF. CDR3 in DNA: TGTGCCAGCAGTCCCCCGGGACAGGGTAAATCCTACGAGCAGTACTTC.

This clonotype was found many times. This sequence joins TRBV29-1 and TRBJ2-7; 8 bases align to TRBD1. This CDR3 has 13 residues. Per germline, CDR1 SQVTM and CDR2 ANQGSEA. V shed 5 bases and J 7 bases; nucleotides not matched to a gene: 10. This CDR3 is CSVHPQGAREQYF. In DNA, the CDR3 is TGCAGCGTTCACCCCCAGGGGGCGAGGGAGCAGTACTTC.

This clonotype was seen many times. This sequence joins TRBV18 and TRBJ2-3; 7 positions match TRBD2. The CDR3 totals 16 residues. After removal of 1 base from V and 0 bases from J, the junction contained 4 bases not matched to a gene. Germline V gene lookup returns CDR1 KGHSH and CDR2 LQKENI. As DNA, the CDR3 is TGTGCCAGCTCACCACGCGGGGGTATCAGCACAGATACGCAGTATTTT. Protein: CASSPRGGISTDTQYF. Supplemented by reference TRBV18 and TRBJ2-3, the full variable domain reads NAGVMQNPRHLVRRRGQEARLRCSPMKGHSHVYWYRQLPEEGLKFMVYLQKENIIDESGMPKERFSAEFPKEGPSILRIQQVVRGDSAAYFCASSPRGGISTDTQYFGPGTRLTVL.

This clonotype was recorded at least ten times. The V and J genes are TRBV20-1 and TRBJ2-7, with D possibly called TRBD1 or TRBD2 (6 bases each). CDR1 is DFQATT and CDR2 is SNEGSKA in the germline V gene (reference sequence). The CDR3 consists of 15 residues. Trimming left V 0 bases short and J 7 bases short, with 19 bases between. CDR3 coding DNA: TGCAGTGCTAGAGATCAGATTAGGGGGGCGGGGGAGCAGTACTTC. Protein: CSARDQIRGAGEQYF.

This clonotype has at least ten counts. This chain uses TRBV28 with TRBJ1-5, with TRBD1 as a possible D gene (5 bases). The CDR3 covers 14 residues. The germline CDR1 and CDR2 sequences are MDHEN and SYDVKM. The V end was cut by 2 bases, the J end by 5 bases, with 10 bases between. CDR3 nucleotides: TGTGCCAGCAGTTTAGCAGGGAGTTATCAGCCCCAGCATTTT. Encoded protein: CASSLAGSYQPQHF.